This TCR beta chain originates from a study of low-dose radiotherapy and immunotherapy resistance in tumors. Study as a whole: The treatment that patients received was intravenous nivolumab 240 mg every two weeks plus ipilimumab 1 mg/kg every six weeks.

The CDR3 sequence is 15 residues long. V was trimmed by 3 bases and J by 0 bases, leaving 9 bases between them. Germline V gene lookup returns CDR1 SNHLY and CDR2 FYNNEI. Primers targeting TRAV and TRBV primed first-strand cDNA, covering alpha and beta chains. TCR amplification used 20 to 25 PCR cycles, a constant-region primer and a V-primer adapter. TCRdb ran MiXCR on the reads and lists one entry per CDR3 protein. Here the sample spans 31,000 or so distinct CDR3 sequences, less than 65% being singletons. Regarding time point: after trial treatment. Treatment of the sample: LDRT plus nivolumab, ipilimumab, low-dose cyclophosphamide and aspirin (RACIN trial).

The gene calls are TRBV2 and TRBJ2-1, with D possibly being TRBD1 (5 bases). This TCR came from a male donor with gallbladder cancer. The sample here was PBMCs, taken after low-dose radiotherapy plus immunotherapy. In nucleotides, the CDR3 is TGTGCCAGCAGTGACGCAGGGTACTCCTACAATGAGCAGTTCTTC. Protein product: CASSDAGYSYNEQFF.